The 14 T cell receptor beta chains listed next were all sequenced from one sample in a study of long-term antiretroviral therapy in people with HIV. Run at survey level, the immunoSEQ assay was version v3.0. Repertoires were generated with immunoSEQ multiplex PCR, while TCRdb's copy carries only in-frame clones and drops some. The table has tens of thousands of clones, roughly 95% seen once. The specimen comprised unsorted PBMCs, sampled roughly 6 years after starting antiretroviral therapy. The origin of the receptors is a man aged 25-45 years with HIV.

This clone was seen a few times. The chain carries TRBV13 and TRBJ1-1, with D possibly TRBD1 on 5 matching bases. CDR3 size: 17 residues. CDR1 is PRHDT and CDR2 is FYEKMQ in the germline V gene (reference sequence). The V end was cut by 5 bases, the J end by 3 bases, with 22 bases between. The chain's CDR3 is CASSPRRGERFDTEAFF. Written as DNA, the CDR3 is TGTGCCAGCAGCCCAAGGAGAGGGGAACGTTTCGACACTGAAGCTTTCTTT.

The CDR3 spells CAWSPRQPGTAGTGELFF. The CDR3 DNA follows: TGTGCCTGGAGTCCAAGGCAACCGGGGACAGCGGGCACCGGGGAGCTGTTTTTT. The chain links TRBV30 to TRBJ2-2; a possible D gene is TRBD1 (7 bases). The length of the CDR3 is 18 residues. Germline V gene lookup returns CDR1 GTSNPN and CDR2 SVGIG (reference sequence). V lost 2 bases and J lost 4, with 23 bases in between.

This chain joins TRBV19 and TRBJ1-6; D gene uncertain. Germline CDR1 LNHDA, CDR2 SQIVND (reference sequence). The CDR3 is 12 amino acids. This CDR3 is CATGRYNSPLHF. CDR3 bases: TGTGCTACCGGGAGATATAATTCACCCCTCCACTTT.

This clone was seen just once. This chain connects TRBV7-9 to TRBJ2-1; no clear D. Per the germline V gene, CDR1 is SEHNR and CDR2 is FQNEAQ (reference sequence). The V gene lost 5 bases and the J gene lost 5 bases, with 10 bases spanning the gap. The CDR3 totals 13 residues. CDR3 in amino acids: CASSEDEDNEQFF. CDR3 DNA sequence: TGTGCCAGCAGCGAAGACGAGGACAATGAGCAGTTCTTC.

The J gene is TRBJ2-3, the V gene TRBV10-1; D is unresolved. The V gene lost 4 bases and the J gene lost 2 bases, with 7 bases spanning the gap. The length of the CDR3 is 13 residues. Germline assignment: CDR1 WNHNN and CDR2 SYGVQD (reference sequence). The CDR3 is CASSVGTTDTQYF. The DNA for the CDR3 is TGCGCCAGCAGTGTCGGCACCACAGATACGCAGTATTTT.

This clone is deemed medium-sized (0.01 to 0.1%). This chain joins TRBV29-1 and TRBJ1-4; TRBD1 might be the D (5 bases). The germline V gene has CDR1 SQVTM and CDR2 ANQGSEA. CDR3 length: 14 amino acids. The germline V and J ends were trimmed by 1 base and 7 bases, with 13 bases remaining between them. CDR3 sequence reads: CSVEVGREGEKLFF. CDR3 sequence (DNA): TGCAGCGTTGAAGTTGGCAGGGAGGGTGAAAAACTGTTTTTT.

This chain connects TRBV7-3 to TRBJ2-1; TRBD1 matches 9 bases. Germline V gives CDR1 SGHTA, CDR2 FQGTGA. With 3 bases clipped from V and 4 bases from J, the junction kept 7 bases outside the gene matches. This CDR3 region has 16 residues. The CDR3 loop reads CASSFTQGQGYNEQFF. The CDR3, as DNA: TGTGCCAGCAGCTTTACTCAGGGACAGGGATACAATGAGCAGTTCTTC.

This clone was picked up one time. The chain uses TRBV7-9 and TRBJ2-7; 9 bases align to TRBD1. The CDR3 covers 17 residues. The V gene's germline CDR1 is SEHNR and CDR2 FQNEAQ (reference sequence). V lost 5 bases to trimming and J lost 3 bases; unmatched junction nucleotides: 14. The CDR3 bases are TGTGCCAGCAGCCCCGGCCGAGGGACAGGGATACTCTACGAGCAGTACTTC. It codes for CASSPGRGTGILYEQYF.

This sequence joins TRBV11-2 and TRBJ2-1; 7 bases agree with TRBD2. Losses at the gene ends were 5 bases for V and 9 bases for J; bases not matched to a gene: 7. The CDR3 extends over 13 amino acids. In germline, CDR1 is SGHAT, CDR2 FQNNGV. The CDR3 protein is CASSVGGRSEQFF. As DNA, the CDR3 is TGTGCCAGCAGCGTGGGCGGGAGAAGTGAGCAGTTCTTC.

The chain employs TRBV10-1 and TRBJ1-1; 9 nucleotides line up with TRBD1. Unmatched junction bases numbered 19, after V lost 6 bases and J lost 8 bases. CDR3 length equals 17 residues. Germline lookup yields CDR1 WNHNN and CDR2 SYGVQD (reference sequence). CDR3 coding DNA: TGCGCCAGCAGCCCCGGGACAGGGAGGATGACAGGGAAAGAAGCTTTCTTT. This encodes CASSPGTGRMTGKEAFF.

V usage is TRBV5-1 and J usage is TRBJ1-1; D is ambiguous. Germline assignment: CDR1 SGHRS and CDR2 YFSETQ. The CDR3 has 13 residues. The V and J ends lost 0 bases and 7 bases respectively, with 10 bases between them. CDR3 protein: CASSLDGESEAFF. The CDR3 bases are TGCGCCAGCAGCTTGGACGGCGAGAGTGAAGCTTTCTTT.

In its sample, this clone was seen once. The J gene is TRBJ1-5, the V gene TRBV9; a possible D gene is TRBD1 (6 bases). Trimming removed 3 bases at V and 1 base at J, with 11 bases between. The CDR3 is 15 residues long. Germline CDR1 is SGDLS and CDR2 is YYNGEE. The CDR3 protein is CASSAQGYSNQPQHF. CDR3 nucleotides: TGTGCCAGCAGCGCACAGGGTTACAGCAATCAGCCCCAGCATTTT.

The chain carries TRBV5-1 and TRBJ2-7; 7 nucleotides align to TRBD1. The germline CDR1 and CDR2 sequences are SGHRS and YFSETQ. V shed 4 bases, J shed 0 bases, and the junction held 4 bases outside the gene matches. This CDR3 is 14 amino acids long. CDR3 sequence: CASSLWDSSYEQYF. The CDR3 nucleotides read TGCGCCAGCAGCCTGTGGGACAGCTCCTACGAGCAGTACTTC.

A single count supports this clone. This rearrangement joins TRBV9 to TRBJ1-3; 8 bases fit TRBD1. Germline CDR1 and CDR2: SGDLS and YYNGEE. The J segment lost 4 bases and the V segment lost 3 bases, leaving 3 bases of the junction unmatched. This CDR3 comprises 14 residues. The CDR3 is CASSAPGGGNTIYF. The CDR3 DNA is TGTGCCAGCAGCGCCCCAGGGGGCGGAAACACCATATATTTT.